The 3 T cell receptor beta chains reported below all come from one sample, sequenced in a study of identical twins. In TCRdb, the 5' RACE reads were re-called with MiXCR into one record per CDR3 protein. The table has more than 350,000 distinct CDR3 sequences, roughly 9% seen once. Source material: naive T cells sorted from blood. Receptors were obtained from a woman aged 50 to 65 in good health.

This sequence joins TRBV4-1 and TRBJ1-1; maybe TRBD1 (6 bases). This CDR3 region has 14 residues. V lost 4 bases and J lost 6, with 15 bases in between. CDR1 and CDR2 from the germline V gene are MGHRA and YSYEKL. CDR3 nucleotides: TGCGCCAGCAGCCTAGAACAGGGTGTCGCTGAAGCTTTCTTT. Translated: CASSLEQGVAEAFF.

The rearrangement links TRBV29-1 to TRBJ1-2; no clear D. The ends were cut back, 4 bases at V and 8 bases at J, with 11 bases in the middle. The germline gives CDR1 SQVTM, CDR2 ANQGSEA. This CDR3 region has 11 residues. The CDR3 region is CSVARDWGYTF. The CDR3 coding sequence is TGCAGCGTTGCCCGGGATTGGGGCTACACCTTC.

This clonotype was observed many times. The chain combines TRBV24-1 with TRBJ2-1; D call uncertain. The CDR3 covers 12 residues. The ends were cut back, 3 bases at V and 4 bases at J, with 3 bases in the middle. CDR1 and CDR2 from the germline V gene are KGHDR and SFDVKD. The CDR3 nucleotides are TGTGCCACCAGTGATGAGTACAATGAGCAGTTCTTC. It encodes CATSDEYNEQFF.